Listed below are T cell receptor beta chains from one sample, sequenced in a study of shared clonotypes between healthy human individuals. Assay: immunoSEQ multiplex PCR; the TCRdb copy retains only in-frame clones and omits some. The data show 550,000 to 700,000 clones, 73% seen once. Sequenced sample: memory CD4+ T cells sorted from blood. These receptors all come from a woman aged 30 to 39 in good health. Both conserved end residues are part of each CDR3. Fields, in order: D gene, clone size, V gene, J gene, CDR3 DNA, CDR3 protein. The D gene is left open where the match is weak. Size is stated for part of the rows, as once, few or many counts, or as a class when the clone is expanded.

>TRBD1|-|TRBV19|TRBJ1-2
TGTGCCAGTAGGTCATTGTGGGACAGAGAACAATTCTATGGCTACACCTTC
CASRSLWDREQFYGYTF
>-|few|TRBV25-1|TRBJ2-2
TGTGCCAGCAGTGGGTCCTCAGGAGGCACCGGGGAGCTGTTTTTT
CASSGSSGGTGELFF
>-|few|TRBV10-2|TRBJ2-1
TGCGCCAGCAGTGATTTATGGGACAATGAGCAGTTCTTC
CASSDLWDNEQFF
>TRBD1|-|TRBV6-5|TRBJ2-7
TGTGCCAGCAGTTTCCGGGACAGGGGATACGAGCAGTACTTC
CASSFRDRGYEQYF
>-|-|TRBV6-4|TRBJ2-3
TGTGCCAGCAGTGACCAGCACAGCACCACAGATACGCAGTATTTT
CASSDQHSTTDTQYF
>-|-|TRBV18|TRBJ1-5
TGTGCCAGCTCACCCCAACACATGAGTAGCAATCAGCCCCAGCATTTT
CASSPQHMSSNQPQHF
>TRBD2|-|TRBV5-4|TRBJ2-3
TGTGCCAGCACCCGGCGGAGCGGGAGTGGGGCAGATACGCAGTATTTT
CASTRRSGSGADTQYF
>TRBD2|-|TRBV28|TRBJ2-2
TGTGCCAGCAGTTTAGCGGGAGTTACCGGGGAGCTGTTTTTT
CASSLAGVTGELFF
>-|-|TRBV10-3|TRBJ2-2
TGTGCCATCAAGTGGGAGGCCTCGAGGACCGGGGAGCTGTTTTTT
CAIKWEASRTGELFF
>-|-|TRBV18|TRBJ1-5
TGTGCCAGCTCAGACAGCCGCAATCAGCCCCAGCATTTT
CASSDSRNQPQHF